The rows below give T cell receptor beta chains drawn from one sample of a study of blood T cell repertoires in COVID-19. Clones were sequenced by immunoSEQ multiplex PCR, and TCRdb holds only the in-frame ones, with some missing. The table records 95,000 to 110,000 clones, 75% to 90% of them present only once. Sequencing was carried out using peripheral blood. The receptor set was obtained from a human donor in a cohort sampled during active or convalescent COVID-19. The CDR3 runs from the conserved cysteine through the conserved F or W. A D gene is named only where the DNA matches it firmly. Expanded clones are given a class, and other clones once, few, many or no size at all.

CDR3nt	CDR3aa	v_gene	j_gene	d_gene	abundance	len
TGTGCCAGTAGTATAGGGGGGACAGGGGGCCGGAACACCATATATTTT	CASSIGGTGGRNTIYF	TRBV19	TRBJ1-3	TRBD1	few	16
TGTGCCAGCAGCCTAGGACAGGGCAATTCACCCCTCCACTTT	CASSLGQGNSPLHF	TRBV14	TRBJ1-6	TRBD1	NA	14
TGTGCCAGCAGCCGGAAGGGGGTCGGGCAGCCCCAGCATTTT	CASSRKGVGQPQHF	TRBV3-1/TRBV3-2	TRBJ1-5	NA	NA	14
TGTGCCAGCAGCCCCCGGGACGGGGAGCTGTTTTTT	CASSPRDGELFF	TRBV11-3	TRBJ2-2	NA	NA	12
TGTGCCTGGAGTGTTACGCGACTCGGGGAGCTGTTTTTT	CAWSVTRLGELFF	TRBV30	TRBJ2-2	NA	NA	13
TGTGCCAGCAGTTCCACAGGGAACACTGAAGCTTTCTTT	CASSSTGNTEAFF	TRBV7-3	TRBJ1-1	NA	NA	13
TGTGCCAGCCAAGGACGGCCCCGGGGGCCCCAGCATTTT	CASQGRPRGPQHF	TRBV2	TRBJ1-5	NA	NA	13
TGTGCCAGCAGCTATCGGGACAGCTACGAGCAGTACTTC	CASSYRDSYEQYF	TRBV7-6	TRBJ2-7	TRBD1	NA	13
TGTGCCAGCAGCCTTATGGATGGGGCTGAGACCCAGTACTTC	CASSLMDGAETQYF	TRBV5-5	TRBJ2-5	NA	NA	14
TGTGCCAGCAGCTTAGGCGGGGGGGTTTCTGAGCAGTTCTTC	CASSLGGGVSEQFF	TRBV7-2	TRBJ2-1	TRBD2	NA	14
TGTGCCAGCTCACTAAGGAGCTCCTACAATGAGCAGTTCTTC	CASSLRSSYNEQFF	TRBV18	TRBJ2-1	NA	NA	14
TGTGCCAGCAGCTTAGATCGCAGGGGAGAGTACGAGCAGTACTTC	CASSLDRRGEYEQYF	TRBV11-2	TRBJ2-7	NA	NA	15
TGTGCCAGCAGTTACGGGGACACTGAAGCTTTCTTT	CASSYGDTEAFF	TRBV12-3/TRBV12-4	TRBJ1-1	NA	few	12
TGTGCCAGCAGCGTACGGGGTGGCTCTGGAAACACCATATATTTT	CASSVRGGSGNTIYF	TRBV9	TRBJ1-3	NA	NA	15
TGTGCCAGCAGCCTTAGCGGGGGGGCCGGGGAGCTGTTTTTT	CASSLSGGAGELFF	TRBV3-1/TRBV3-2	TRBJ2-2	TRBD2	NA	14
TGTGCCAGCAGCTACAGGGCCAACGAGCAGTACTTC	CASSYRANEQYF	TRBV12-3/TRBV12-4	TRBJ2-7	NA	NA	12
TGTGCCAGTGGAATGAAGCGGGGGGTCCTGGGCACAGATACGCAGTATTTT	CASGMKRGVLGTDTQYF	TRBV19	TRBJ2-3	TRBD2	NA	17
TGTGCCAGCAGTGATAGGTGGGGGGACACAGATACGCAGTATTTT	CASSDRWGDTDTQYF	TRBV2	TRBJ2-3	NA	NA	15
TGTGCCAGCAGCCAGGGCCCAGCGGGGGGAGAGACCCAGTACTTC	CASSQGPAGGETQYF	TRBV7-3	TRBJ2-5	TRBD2	NA	15
TGTGCCATCACTTGGGGACAGGGCTACGAGCAGTACTTC	CAITWGQGYEQYF	TRBV10-3	TRBJ2-7	TRBD1	NA	13